The rows below give T cell receptor beta chains drawn from one sample of a study of blood T cell repertoires in COVID-19. Sequenced by immunoSEQ multiplex PCR; TCRdb stores in-frame clones only, minus some. The table lists under 300,000 clones, 70% to 90% of them singletons. Sequencing was done on a sample of peripheral blood. Source of these receptors: a woman in her thirties or forties who had recovered from COVID-19. Both conserved end residues are part of each CDR3. The D gene is left open where the match is weak. The size of a clone is reported for some rows only, either as once, few or many, or as a class for expanded clones.

CDR3 protein,CDR3 DNA,V gene,J gene,D gene,clone size
CASRIAGGPYNEQFF,TGTGCCAGCAGGATAGCGGGAGGGCCCTACAATGAGCAGTTCTTC,TRBV6-5,TRBJ2-1,TRBD2,once
CASRDRQGKAFDTQYF,TGCGCCAGCAGAGATCGACAGGGAAAGGCCTTTGATACGCAGTATTTT,TRBV10-1,TRBJ2-3,TRBD1,NA
CASSITASSGNTIYF,TGTGCCAGTAGTATAACTGCTAGCTCTGGAAACACCATATATTTT,TRBV19,TRBJ1-3,NA,NA
CASSPRVAGDNEQFF,TGTGCCAGCAGCCCCCGGGTAGCGGGGGATAATGAGCAGTTCTTC,TRBV7-2,TRBJ2-1,TRBD2,NA
CASSLGAGLSYEQYF,TGTGCCAGCAGCTTAGGTGCGGGACTGTCCTACGAGCAGTACTTC,TRBV5-5,TRBJ2-7,NA,NA
CASRTQGAWTEAFF,TGTGCCAGCAGGACTCAGGGGGCTTGGACTGAAGCTTTCTTT,TRBV27,TRBJ1-1,TRBD1,NA
CASSFQGGQPQHF,TGTGCCAGCAGCTTCCAGGGGGGACAGCCCCAGCATTTT,TRBV11-2,TRBJ1-5,TRBD1,once
CASSAGSGISHEQYF,TGTGCCAGCAGTGCTGGTAGCGGGATTAGCCACGAGCAGTACTTC,TRBV25-1,TRBJ2-7,TRBD2,NA
CASSQGGTRQETQYF,TGTGCCAGCAGCCAGGGCGGGACCCGACAAGAGACCCAGTACTTC,TRBV3-1/TRBV3-2,TRBJ2-5,NA,NA
CASSPGQPTYEQYF,TGCGCCAGCAGCCCCGGACAACCTACCTACGAGCAGTACTTC,TRBV5-1,TRBJ2-7,NA,NA
CSAKGTYEQYF,TGCAGTGCTAAGGGGACCTACGAGCAGTACTTC,TRBV20-1,TRBJ2-7,NA,NA
CASSPGDSSYEQYF,TGCGCCAGCAGCCCTGGGGACAGCTCCTACGAGCAGTACTTC,TRBV5-1,TRBJ2-7,TRBD1,NA
CASSGTLAGRYEQYF,TGTGCCAGCAGCGGAACACTAGCGGGGCGGTACGAGCAGTACTTC,TRBV6-5,TRBJ2-7,TRBD2,NA
CASSSPDRGRYEQYF,TGTGCCAGTAGCTCCCCGGACAGGGGGCGATACGAGCAGTACTTC,TRBV19,TRBJ2-7,TRBD1,NA
CASSQQGYDNQPQHF,TGTGCCAGCAGCCAACAGGGGTATGACAATCAGCCCCAGCATTTT,TRBV4-2,TRBJ1-5,NA,NA
CASLDRSGNIQYF,TGTGCCAGCTTAGACAGGTCGGGGAACATTCAGTACTTC,TRBV6-5,TRBJ2-4,NA,NA
CASSQDLEGPYGYTF,TGTGCCAGCAGCCAAGATCTGGAGGGGCCCTATGGCTACACCTTC,TRBV4-2,TRBJ1-2,NA,NA
CASSPRSTGAQYF,TGTGCCAGCAGCCCGAGGTCAACCGGGGCCCAGTACTTC,TRBV5-4,TRBJ2-5,NA,NA